This T cell receptor (beta chain) appears in the sequencing data of a study of cytomegalovirus exposure and HLA in healthy donors. Findings of the study overall: Productive status was seen about 87% or about 30% of the time for most TCR beta V segments in an earlier analysis. Other equally common chains were less clonally expanded than HLA-associated TCR beta chains, a later analysis showed. Some TCR beta chains (roughly 160 of them) were listed as cytomegalovirus-associated. For presence/absence analyses, sequencing depth was assumed to be roughly uniform across donors.

Trimming removed 0 bases at V and 1 base at J, with 12 bases between. This CDR3 is 15 amino acids long. CDR1 and CDR2 (germline): GTSNPN, SVGIG (reference sequence). The count of this clone is one. No antigen is known for it. The PCR employed 60 Vbeta primers together with 13 Jbeta primers. The method was immunoSEQ multiplex PCR; TCRdb's version includes in-frame clones alone and lacks a portion of them. Altogether 150,000 to 200,000 clones are present, about 65% being singletons, with the ten largest covering 4.5%. The sample comprised PBMCs. This chain connects TRBV30 to TRBJ1-2; no reliable D call. The sequence came from a woman aged 18 to 35 in good health and CMV-seropositive. The CDR3 bases are TGTGCCTGGAGTGTAGTCCAGCGGCTTAACTATGGCTACACCTTC. It specifies CAWSVVQRLNYGYTF.